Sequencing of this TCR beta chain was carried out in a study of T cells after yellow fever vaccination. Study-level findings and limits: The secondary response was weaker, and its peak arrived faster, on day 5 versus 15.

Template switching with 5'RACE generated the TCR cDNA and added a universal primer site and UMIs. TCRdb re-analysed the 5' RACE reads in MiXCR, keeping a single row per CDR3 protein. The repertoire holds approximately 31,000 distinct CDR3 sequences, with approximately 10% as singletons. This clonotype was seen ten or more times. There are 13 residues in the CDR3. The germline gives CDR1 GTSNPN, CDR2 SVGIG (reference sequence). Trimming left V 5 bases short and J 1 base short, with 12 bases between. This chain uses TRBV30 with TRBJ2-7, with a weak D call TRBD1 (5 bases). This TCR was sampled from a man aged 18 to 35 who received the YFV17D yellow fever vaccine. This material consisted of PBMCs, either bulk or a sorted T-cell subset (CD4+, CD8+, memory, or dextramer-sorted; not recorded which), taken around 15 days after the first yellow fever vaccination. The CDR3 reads CAWRQDTSYEQYF. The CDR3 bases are TGTGCCTGGCGTCAGGACACTTCCTACGAGCAGTACTTC.